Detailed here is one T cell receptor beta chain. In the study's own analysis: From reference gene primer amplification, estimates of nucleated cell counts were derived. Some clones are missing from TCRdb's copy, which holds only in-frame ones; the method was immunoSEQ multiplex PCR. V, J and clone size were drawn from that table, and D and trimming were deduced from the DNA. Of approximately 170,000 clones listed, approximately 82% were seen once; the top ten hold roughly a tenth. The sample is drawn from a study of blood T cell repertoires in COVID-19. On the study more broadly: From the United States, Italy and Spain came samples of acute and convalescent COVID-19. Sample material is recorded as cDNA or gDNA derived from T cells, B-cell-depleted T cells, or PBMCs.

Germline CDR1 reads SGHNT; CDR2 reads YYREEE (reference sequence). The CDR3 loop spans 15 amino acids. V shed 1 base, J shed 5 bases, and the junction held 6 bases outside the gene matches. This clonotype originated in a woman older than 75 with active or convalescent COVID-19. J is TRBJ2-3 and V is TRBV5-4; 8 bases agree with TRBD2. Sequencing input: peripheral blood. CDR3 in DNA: TGTGCCAGCAGCTTGCAGCGGGAGACCGGAGATACGCAGTATTTT. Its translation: CASSLQRETGDTQYF.